This TCR beta chain comes out of a study of vaccination effects on CD4 cells after COVID-19. Study as a whole: Everyone in the study got two shots of either the BNT162b2 or mRNA-1273 vaccine. Notes on the study in general: Cross-reactivity with common cold coronaviruses was shown by only 1 of 255 vaccine-induced clones in healthy vaccinees.

This clone has more than one count but fewer than ten. Its specificity is not known. Repertoires were generated with immunoSEQ multiplex PCR, while TCRdb's copy carries only in-frame clones and drops some. The data show around 41,000 clones, around three quarters seen once. Sequencing in the ViraFEST assay came after antigen-specific CD4+ T cells had been expanded with viral peptide pools, which were used to stimulate PBMC. Following culture for around 10 days, CD4+ T cells were isolated. Neither prior SARS-CoV-2 infection nor positive nucleocapsid antibodies were present in the vaccine recipients. Germline V gene sequence: CDR1 MNHEY, CDR2 SVGAGI. This CDR3 comprises 15 residues. V dropped 6 bases and J dropped 2; count of bases not matched to a gene: 5.

This specimen was CD4+ T cells from PBMCs cultured with SARS-CoV-2 spike peptides, taken before COVID-19 vaccination. This chain connects TRBV6-5 to TRBJ2-1; 9 nucleotides align to TRBD2. The TCR originated in a human donor who received a COVID-19 vaccine. This CDR3 reads CASRPSGMTYNEQFF. The CDR3 region has the DNA TGTGCCAGCAGGCCTAGCGGGATGACCTACAATGAGCAGTTCTTC.